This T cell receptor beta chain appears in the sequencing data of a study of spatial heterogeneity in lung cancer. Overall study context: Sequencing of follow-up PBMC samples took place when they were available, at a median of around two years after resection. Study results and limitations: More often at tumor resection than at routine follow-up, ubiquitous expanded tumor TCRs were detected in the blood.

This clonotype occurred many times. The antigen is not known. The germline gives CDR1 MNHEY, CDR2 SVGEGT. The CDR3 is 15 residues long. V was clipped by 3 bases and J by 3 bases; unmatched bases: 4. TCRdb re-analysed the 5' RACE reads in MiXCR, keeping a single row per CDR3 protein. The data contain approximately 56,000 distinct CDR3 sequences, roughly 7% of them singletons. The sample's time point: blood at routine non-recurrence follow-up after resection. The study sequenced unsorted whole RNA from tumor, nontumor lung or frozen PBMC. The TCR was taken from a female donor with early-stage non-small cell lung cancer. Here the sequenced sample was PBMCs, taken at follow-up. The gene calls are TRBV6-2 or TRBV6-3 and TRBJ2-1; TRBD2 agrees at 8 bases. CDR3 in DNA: TGTGCCAGCAGTTATCTACTAGCGGTCTACAATGAGCAGTTCTTC. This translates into CASSYLLAVYNEQFF.